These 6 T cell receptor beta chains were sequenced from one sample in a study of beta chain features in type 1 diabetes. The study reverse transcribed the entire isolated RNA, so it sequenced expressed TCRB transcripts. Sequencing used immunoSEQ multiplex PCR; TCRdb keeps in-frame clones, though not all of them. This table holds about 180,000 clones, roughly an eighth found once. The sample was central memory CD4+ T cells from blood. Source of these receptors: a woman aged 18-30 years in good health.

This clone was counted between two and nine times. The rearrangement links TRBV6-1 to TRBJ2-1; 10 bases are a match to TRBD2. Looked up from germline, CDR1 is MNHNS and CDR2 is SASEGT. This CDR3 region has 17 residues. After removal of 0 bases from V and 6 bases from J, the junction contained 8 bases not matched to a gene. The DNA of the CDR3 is TGTGCCAGCAGTGAAGCGCACCGGACTAGCGGAGGCAATGAGCAGTTCTTC. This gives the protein CASSEAHRTSGGNEQFF.

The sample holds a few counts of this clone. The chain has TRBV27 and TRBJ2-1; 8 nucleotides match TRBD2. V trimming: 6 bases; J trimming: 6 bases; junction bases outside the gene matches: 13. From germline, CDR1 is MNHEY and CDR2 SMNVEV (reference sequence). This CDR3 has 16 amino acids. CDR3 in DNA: TGTGCCAGCAGACCAAATAGCGGGGTTCCCGGCAATGAGCAGTTCTTC. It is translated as CASRPNSGVPGNEQFF.

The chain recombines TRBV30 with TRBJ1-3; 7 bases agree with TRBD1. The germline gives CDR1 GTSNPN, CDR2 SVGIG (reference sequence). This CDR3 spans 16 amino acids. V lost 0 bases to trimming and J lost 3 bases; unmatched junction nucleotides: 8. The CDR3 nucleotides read TGTGCCTGGAGTGTACAGGAAGGGGGCGTTGGAAACACCATATATTTT. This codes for CAWSVQEGGVGNTIYF.

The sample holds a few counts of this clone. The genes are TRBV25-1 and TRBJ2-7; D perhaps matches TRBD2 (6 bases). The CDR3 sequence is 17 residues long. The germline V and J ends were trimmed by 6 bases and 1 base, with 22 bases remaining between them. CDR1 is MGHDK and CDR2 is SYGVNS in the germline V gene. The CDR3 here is CASRGPPGRGRSYEQYF. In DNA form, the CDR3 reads TGTGCCAGCAGAGGGCCCCCCGGGCGGGGTAGATCCTACGAGCAGTACTTC.

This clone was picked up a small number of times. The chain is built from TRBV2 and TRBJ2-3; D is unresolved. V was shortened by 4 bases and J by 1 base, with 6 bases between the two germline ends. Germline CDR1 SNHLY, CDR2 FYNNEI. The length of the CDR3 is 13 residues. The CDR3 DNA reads TGTGCCAGCAGTGTGCAGGGCACAGATACGCAGTATTTT. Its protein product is CASSVQGTDTQYF.

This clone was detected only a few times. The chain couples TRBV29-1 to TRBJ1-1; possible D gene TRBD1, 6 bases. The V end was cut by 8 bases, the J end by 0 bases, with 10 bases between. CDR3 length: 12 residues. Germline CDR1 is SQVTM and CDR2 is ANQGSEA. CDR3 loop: CSSGHLNTEAFF. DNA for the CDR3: TGCAGCTCGGGACATCTGAACACTGAAGCTTTCTTT.